This T cell receptor (beta chain) originates from a study of blood T cell repertoires in COVID-19. For the study at large: The analysed material was cDNA or gDNA that came from T cells, B-cell-depleted T cells, or PBMCs.

The V and J ends lost 0 bases and 8 bases respectively, with 11 bases between them. This CDR3 spans 13 amino acids. Germline V CDR1 and CDR2: SGHRS, YFSETQ. Study processing details: Reference gene primer amplification gave estimated nucleated cell counts. TCRdb keeps only in-frame clones here, not all; method: immunoSEQ multiplex PCR. That table is the source of V, J and clone size, and D and trimming were worked out from the DNA. The sample lists 280,000 or so clones, around 88% occurring once. The J gene is TRBJ1-2, the V gene TRBV5-1; D is uncertain. Sequenced sample: peripheral blood. The TCR originated in a woman between 25 and 40 years old who had recovered from COVID-19. The CDR3 DNA reads as TGCGCCAGCAGCTTGGGAGGGCCCGGGGGCTACACCTTC. Encoded protein: CASSLGGPGGYTF.